The 27 T cell receptor beta chains listed next were all sequenced from one sample in a study of shared clonotypes between healthy human individuals. Only in-frame clones appear in the TCRdb table, and some are missing; sequencing was by immunoSEQ multiplex PCR. Counted here are about 520,000 clones, approximately 94% occurring once; the ten biggest clones make up nearly 0.065%. The sequencing sample was made of naive CD4+ T cells sorted from blood. Stated subset: CD45RA+ positively selected. All receptors come from a woman between 25 and 40 years old in good health.

The chain uses TRBV7-9 and TRBJ2-3; tentative D call: TRBD2 (6 bases). Trimming shortened V by 6 bases and J by 1 base, and 17 bases separated the two germline ends. The CDR3 is 16 amino acids. The germline gives CDR1 SEHNR, CDR2 FQNEAQ (reference sequence). The CDR3: CASSQMRTGGTDTQYF. DNA of the CDR3: TGTGCCAGCAGTCAAATGAGGACGGGGGGCACAGATACGCAGTATTTT. The full variable domain, completed using reference TRBV7-9 and TRBJ2-3, is DTGVSQNPRHKITKRGQNVTFRCDPISEHNRLYWYRQTLGQGPEFLTYFQNEAQLEKSRLLSDRFSAERPKGSFSTLEIQRTEQGDSAMYLCASSQMRTGGTDTQYFGPGTRLTVL.

This rearrangement joins TRBV28 to TRBJ2-7, with 8 positions matching TRBD1. Germline-derived CDR1 and CDR2 are MDHEN and SYDVKM. Trimming at V came to 6 bases and at J to 3 bases, leaving 10 bases not matched to a gene. The CDR3 loop spans 15 amino acids. CDR3: CASSQRTGIDYEQYF. CDR3 in DNA: TGTGCCAGCAGCCAAAGGACAGGGATTGACTACGAGCAGTACTTC.

The V call is TRBV5-1, the J call TRBJ1-2; no definite D call. The germline V gene encodes CDR1 SGHRS and CDR2 YFSETQ. V was shortened by 0 bases and J by 1 base, with 10 bases between the two germline ends. The CDR3 totals 15 residues. CDR3: CASSLVPGINYGYTF. DNA for the CDR3: TGCGCCAGCAGCTTGGTACCGGGGATTAACTATGGCTACACCTTC.

This chain connects TRBV5-4 to TRBJ2-7, with 7 positions matching TRBD2. Germline values: CDR1 SGHNT, CDR2 YYREEE (reference sequence). The CDR3 runs 12 residues. V lost 4 bases to trimming and J lost 11 bases; unmatched junction nucleotides: 9. The CDR3 bases are TGTGCCAGCAGCATAGGCGGACTAGAGGAGTACTTC. Encoded protein: CASSIGGLEEYF.

This chain joins TRBV27 and TRBJ2-3; D is perhaps TRBD1 (6 bases). V was trimmed by 4 bases and J by 3 bases, leaving 20 bases between them. Germline V lookup: CDR1 MNHEY, CDR2 SMNVEV (reference sequence). This CDR3 is built from 17 residues. The CDR3 protein is CASSSRFTWGLTDTQYF. As DNA, the CDR3 is TGTGCCAGCAGTTCCCGGTTCACGTGGGGGCTGACAGATACGCAGTATTTT.

The J gene is TRBJ2-5, the V gene TRBV10-3, with D perhaps TRBD1 (7 bases). This CDR3 is 12 amino acids long. Looked up from germline, CDR1 is ENHRY and CDR2 is SYGVKD. V was cut by 10 bases and J by 1 base, with 10 bases left in between. The CDR3 here is CATRGVQETQYF. The DNA for the CDR3 is TGTGCCACCAGGGGGGTCCAAGAGACCCAGTACTTC.

This clone was observed once. The gene calls are TRBV7-2 and TRBJ2-1, with D unclear. The CDR3 sequence is 16 residues long. With 4 bases removed from V and 4 bases from J, the gap between germline ends came to 17 bases. Looked up from germline, CDR1 is SGHTA and CDR2 is FQGNSA. The CDR3, as DNA: TGTGCCAGCAGCTCAGCCGGACGGGTTCCTTACAATGAGCAGTTCTTC. As protein: CASSSAGRVPYNEQFF.

The chain employs TRBV18 and TRBJ2-1, with 10 bases aligning to TRBD2. The CDR3 spans 16 residues. Losses at the gene ends were 3 bases for V and 7 bases for J; bases not matched to a gene: 9. Germline values: CDR1 KGHSH, CDR2 LQKENI. The CDR3 protein is CASSPLAGDGRNEQFF. Here the CDR3 DNA reads TGTGCCAGCTCACCCCTAGCGGGAGATGGGCGGAATGAGCAGTTCTTC.

V and J are TRBV5-1 and TRBJ1-1, with 7 bases that match TRBD1. The J segment lost 3 bases and the V segment lost 4 bases, leaving 12 bases of the junction unmatched. CDR1 is SGHRS and CDR2 is YFSETQ in the germline V gene. This CDR3 comprises 16 residues. CDR3 residues: CASSRTGPPTDTEAFF. CDR3 nucleotide sequence: TGCGCCAGCAGCCGGACAGGACCCCCCACGGACACTGAAGCTTTCTTT.

Only one count was recorded for this clone. The rearrangement uses TRBV4-1 and TRBJ1-2; TRBD1 aligns across 7 bases. The V gene's germline CDR1 is MGHRA and CDR2 YSYEKL. The CDR3 is 14 residues long. V lost 0 bases, J lost 9 bases, and 7 bases stayed unmatched. CDR3 loop: CASSQDQGVPSYTF. CDR3 bases: TGCGCCAGCAGCCAAGATCAGGGGGTGCCGAGCTACACCTTC.

The gene calls are TRBV19 and TRBJ1-4; D not certain. The CDR3 extends over 12 amino acids. V shed 5 bases and J shed 9 bases, with 10 bases lying between them. CDR1 and CDR2 from the germline V gene are LNHDA and SQIVND (reference sequence). The CDR3 DNA reads as TGTGCCAGTAGTCCTATCGGGCAAAAACTGTTTTTT. Translating it yields CASSPIGQKLFF.

The chain links TRBV28 to TRBJ2-7, with 8 bases aligning to TRBD2. This CDR3 has 16 residues. Germline-derived CDR1 and CDR2 are MDHEN and SYDVKM. Unmatched junction bases numbered 18, after V lost 8 bases and J lost 6 bases. CDR3 nucleotides: TGTGCCAGCTCGGAAGAGCCCGGGACTAGTAGAATCGAGCAGTACTTC. Translated: CASSEEPGTSRIEQYF.

This chain links TRBV28 with TRBJ2-7; the D gene is possibly TRBD1 (7 bases). The CDR3 sequence is 17 residues long. Trimming left V 6 bases short and J 6 bases short, with 27 bases between. CDR1 is MDHEN, CDR2 SYDVKM, per germline. As DNA, the CDR3 is TGTGCCAGCAGGAGGACACTCGGAGGGCAGGGGGTAAGCGAGCAGTACTTC. This translates into CASRRTLGGQGVSEQYF.

CDR3 DNA sequence: TGTGCCAGCTCACCACTGGACCAAAGGTGGACCGGGGAGCTGTTTTTT. Protein: CASSPLDQRWTGELFF. The chain is built from TRBV18 and TRBJ2-2; unclear D gene. The V gene's germline CDR1 is KGHSH and CDR2 LQKENI. Between the trimmed V and J ends, which lost 1 base and 5 bases, there was a span of 14 bases. The CDR3 runs 16 residues.

CDR3 coding DNA: TGTGCCAGCAGCCAAGTTCGGGGTTACGGGGAGCTGTTTTTT. It translates to CASSQVRGYGELFF. The chain couples TRBV14 to TRBJ2-2; D perhaps matches TRBD2 (5 bases). The V end lost 1 base, the J end lost 7 bases, and 10 bases lay between the germline ends. This CDR3 has 14 amino acids. Per the germline V gene, CDR1 is SGHDN and CDR2 is FVKESK.

The chain links TRBV27 to TRBJ1-1; D remains unclear. V was cut by 2 bases and J by 4 bases, with 11 bases left in between. Germline V CDR1 and CDR2: MNHEY, SMNVEV (reference sequence). The CDR3 loop spans 14 amino acids. CDR3 amino acids: CASSLDREGTEAFF. The CDR3 coding sequence is TGTGCCAGCAGTTTAGATCGCGAGGGCACTGAAGCTTTCTTT.

CDR3 coding DNA: TGTGCCAGCAGCGGACAGGGCCACGAGCAGTACTTC. Amino acids: CASSGQGHEQYF. This rearrangement joins TRBV11-3 to TRBJ2-7, with 8 bases lining up with TRBD1. The germline gives CDR1 SGHNT, CDR2 YENEEA. With 5 bases clipped from V and 5 bases from J, the junction kept 2 bases outside the gene matches. This CDR3 spans 12 amino acids.

The chain joins TRBV6-1 to TRBJ2-7; 7 nucleotides match TRBD2. CDR3 size: 13 residues. With V trimmed by 5 bases and J by 2 bases, 3 bases remained unmatched. Germline CDR1 and CDR2: MNHNS and SASEGT. In nucleotides, the CDR3 is TGTGCCAGCAGTCCCGGGGGGACCTACGAGCAGTACTTC. This sequence encodes CASSPGGTYEQYF.

V and J are TRBV10-2 and TRBJ2-7; 13 bases are a match to TRBD2. V trimming: 6 bases; J trimming: 2 bases; junction bases outside the gene matches: 4. The CDR3 is 15 amino acids. Germline V gene sequence: CDR1 WSHSY, CDR2 SAAADI. The CDR3 loop reads CASRLAGGPPYEQYF. The CDR3 DNA follows: TGCGCCAGCAGACTAGCGGGAGGGCCGCCCTACGAGCAGTACTTC.

The V call is TRBV2, the J call TRBJ2-7; no reliable D call. The V end lost 2 bases, the J end lost 3 bases, and 2 bases lay between the germline ends. The CDR3 has 11 residues. CDR1 is SNHLY and CDR2 is FYNNEI in the germline V gene. CDR3 sequence: CASSENYEQYF. For the CDR3, the DNA is TGTGCCAGCAGTGAAAACTACGAGCAGTACTTC.

The sample holds one count of this clone. V and J are TRBV5-1 and TRBJ2-7; D is undetermined. This CDR3 spans 14 amino acids. Germline-derived CDR1 and CDR2 are SGHRS and YFSETQ. V gave up 4 bases and J gave up 2 bases, with 13 bases separating them. The CDR3 sequence is CASSGNSRTYEQYF. CDR3 nucleotide sequence: TGCGCCAGCAGCGGAAACAGTCGAACCTACGAGCAGTACTTC.

This chain joins TRBV30 and TRBJ1-5; no reliable D call. The germline CDR1 and CDR2 sequences are GTSNPN and SVGIG (reference sequence). CDR3 length: 13 amino acids. V lost 5 bases and J lost 0, with 8 bases in between. The CDR3 coding sequence is TGTGCCTGGGGGCCAGATAGCAATCAGCCCCAGCATTTT. Its translation is CAWGPDSNQPQHF.

The chain combines TRBV19 with TRBJ2-5; 9 nucleotides align to TRBD1. V was clipped by 6 bases and J by 2 bases; unmatched bases: 4. Germline lookup yields CDR1 LNHDA and CDR2 SQIVND (reference sequence). The CDR3 sequence is 14 residues long. CDR3 coding DNA: TGTGCCAGTAGCCGGGACAGGGCTCAAGAGACCCAGTACTTC. It is translated as CASSRDRAQETQYF.

The V gene is TRBV5-4, the J gene TRBJ2-7; D call uncertain. Germline V gene lookup returns CDR1 SGHNT and CDR2 YYREEE (reference sequence). This CDR3 is 15 amino acids long. V was pared by 4 bases and J by 7 bases, with 21 bases between. The CDR3 loop reads CASSLNGQALREQYF. The CDR3 DNA is TGTGCCAGCAGCCTAAACGGGCAGGCCCTGCGGGAGCAGTACTTC.

J is TRBJ1-5 and V is TRBV28; 10 positions agree with TRBD1. The germline gives CDR1 MDHEN, CDR2 SYDVKM. The CDR3 is 17 residues long. V gave up 0 bases and J gave up 0 bases; unmatched junction bases: 2. The CDR3 loop is CASSLWDRGNSNQPQHF. In nucleotides, the CDR3 is TGTGCCAGCAGTTTATGGGACAGGGGGAATAGCAATCAGCCCCAGCATTTT.

This clone was detected once. The V and J genes are TRBV10-1 and TRBJ1-1, with 7 positions matching TRBD1. The junction had 5 bases not matched to a gene; V was cut back by 5 bases and J by 5 bases. This CDR3 comprises 13 residues. The germline V gene has CDR1 WNHNN and CDR2 SYGVQD (reference sequence). The CDR3 DNA follows: TGCGCCAGCAGTCCTACAGGGGTGACTGAAGCTTTCTTT. The encoded protein is CASSPTGVTEAFF.

This chain uses TRBV19 with TRBJ2-1, with 7 bases lining up with TRBD1. V was clipped by 7 bases and J by 5 bases; unmatched bases: 8. There are 14 residues in the CDR3. Per germline, CDR1 LNHDA and CDR2 SQIVND (reference sequence). The CDR3 DNA reads TGTGCCAGTACTCCGGGACAGACCAACAATGAGCAGTTCTTC. Encoded protein: CASTPGQTNNEQFF.